This TCR beta chain came from a study of healthy donors' naive CD4 and CD8 T cells. TCR libraries were built from 450 to 650 ng of total RNA by linear amplification. In TCRdb, the reads were re-called with MiXCR into one record per CDR3 protein. The table shows about 180,000 distinct CDR3 sequences, with around 74% occurring only once. The sequenced sample was naive CD4+ and CD8+ T cells sorted from blood, pooled from several donors. The TCR comes from a pool of human donors in good health; the sample pools cells from several healthy donors.

The CDR3 spells CASSPGRRETQYF. The CDR3 DNA reads TGTGCCAGCAGTCCCGGGCGTAGGGAGACCCAGTACTTC. The rearrangement uses TRBV12-3 or TRBV12-4 and TRBJ2-5, with D uncertain. The length of the CDR3 is 13 residues. The V and J ends lost 5 bases and 5 bases respectively, with 12 bases between them.